Reported below is one TCR beta chain. CDR1 and CDR2 from the germline V gene are SNHLY and FYNNEI. V was pared by 6 bases and J by 7 bases, with 8 bases of the junction left unmatched. The CDR3 spans 14 residues. This entry is derived from a study of blood T cell repertoires in COVID-19. Original processing notes: Nucleated cell number was recorded as an estimate derived from reference gene primer amplification. Assay used: immunoSEQ multiplex PCR; TCRdb lists only in-frame clones, some missing. V and J calls and clone size are given by that table; D and trimming were obtained from the DNA. The table records about 65,000 clones, 81% of them present only once.

The chain joins TRBV2 to TRBJ1-5; 8 bases line up with TRBD1. The sequence came from a man older than 75 with acute or convalescent COVID-19. Sequences were obtained from peripheral blood. The DNA for the CDR3 is TGTGCCAGCAGCTTACAGGGGGTTAGACAGCCCCAGCATTTT. As protein: CASSLQGVRQPQHF. Full variable domain (outside the CDR3, taken from reference TRBV2 and TRBJ1-5): EPEVTQTPSHQVTQMGQEVILRCVPISNHLYFYWYRQILGQKVEFLVSFYNNEISEKSEIFDDQFSVERPDGSNFTLKIRSTKLEDSAMYFCASSLQGVRQPQHFGDGTRLSIL.